These 19 T cell receptor beta chains came from one sample sequenced in a study of cytomegalovirus exposure and HLA in healthy donors. This PCR relied on a set of 60 Vbeta primers and 13 Jbeta primers. Data came from immunoSEQ multiplex PCR; TCRdb stores just in-frame clones and leaves some out. The sample includes 80,000 or so clones, approximately 66% of them seen just once. The sample was PBMCs. The receptors derive from a male donor in good health and CMV-seropositive.

The V gene is TRBV5-4, the J gene TRBJ2-7; TRBD2 might be the D (5 bases). The CDR3 extends over 14 amino acids. Germline values: CDR1 SGHNT, CDR2 YYREEE (reference sequence). Trimming removed 2 bases at V and 3 bases at J, with 12 bases between. CDR3 bases: TGTGCCAGCAGCTTTGGGGAGACCCTCTACGAGCAGTACTTC. Translated, it gives CASSFGETLYEQYF.

This clone showed up just a few times. The chain combines TRBV12-5 with TRBJ2-3, with 8 positions matching TRBD2. CDR1 and CDR2 (germline): LGHNT, FRNRAP. The junction had 7 bases not matched to a gene; V was cut back by 3 bases and J by 2 bases. The CDR3 sequence is 16 residues long. The CDR3 nucleotides read TGTGCTAGTGGTTTAGCGGGAGAACGAGACACAGATACGCAGTATTTT. Protein sequence: CASGLAGERDTDTQYF.

The chain uses TRBV4-1 and TRBJ2-1; 7 nucleotides line up with TRBD1. CDR3 length: 15 amino acids. Per the germline V gene, CDR1 is MGHRA and CDR2 is YSYEKL. Germline trimming cut 3 bases from V and 7 bases from J; bases unmatched to any gene: 9. CDR3 sequence: CASSHDRDRVNEQFF. The DNA for the CDR3 is TGCGCCAGCAGCCATGACCGGGACAGAGTAAATGAGCAGTTCTTC.

The chain is built from TRBV18 and TRBJ2-1; 16 bases line up with TRBD2. Trimming cost V 5 bases and J 10 bases; bases outside gene matches: 8. CDR1 and CDR2 (germline): KGHSH, LQKENI. This CDR3 contains 16 residues. CDR3 coding DNA: TGTGCCAGCTCAAGGGGACTAGCGGGAGGGCCGAAAGAGCAGTTCTTC. Translated: CASSRGLAGGPKEQFF.

This clone was detected only once. This chain joins TRBV18 and TRBJ2-3; TRBD1 aligns across 7 bases. Unmatched junction bases numbered 9, after V lost 2 bases and J lost 4 bases. This CDR3 is built from 16 residues. Germline CDR1 reads KGHSH; CDR2 reads LQKENI. The CDR3 reads CASSPGLKGAADTQYF. The CDR3 coding sequence is TGTGCCAGCTCACCAGGTCTAAAGGGGGCGGCAGATACGCAGTATTTT.

This clone was counted once. V gene TRBV28 combines with J gene TRBJ2-1, with 12 bases aligning to TRBD2. CDR3 length equals 19 residues. V lost 4 bases, J lost 3 bases, and 13 bases stayed unmatched. CDR1 and CDR2 (germline): MDHEN, SYDVKM. DNA for the CDR3: TGTGCCAGCAGTTCCCCCTCCCCTAGCGGGGGGGCCGACTACAATGAGCAGTTCTTC. Its translation: CASSSPSPSGGADYNEQFF.

The V and J genes are TRBV6-5 and TRBJ2-7; TRBD1 matches at 8 bases. The germline CDR1 and CDR2 sequences are MNHEY and SVGAGI. The CDR3 runs 14 residues. The J segment lost 3 bases and the V segment lost 5 bases, leaving 6 bases of the junction unmatched. The CDR3 reads CASSPTGQGYEQYF. The CDR3 DNA reads TGTGCCAGCAGTCCCACCGGACAGGGCTACGAGCAGTACTTC.

V gene TRBV28 combines with J gene TRBJ2-3, with 7 bases identical to TRBD1. CDR3 length: 14 residues. Germline-derived CDR1 and CDR2 are MDHEN and SYDVKM. V was pared by 1 base and J by 7 bases, with 5 bases of the junction left unmatched. The CDR3, as DNA: TGTGCCAGCAGTTTATCAGGGGGTGGGAATACGCAGTATTTT. Its protein is CASSLSGGGNTQYF. The complete variable domain, with remaining parts taken from reference TRBV28 and TRBJ2-3, reads DVKVTQSSRYLVKRTGEKVFLECVQDMDHENMFWYRQDPGLGLRLIYFSYDVKMKEKGDIPEGYSVSREKKERFSLILESASTNQTSMYLCASSLSGGGNTQYFGPGTRLTVL.

V is TRBV28 and J is TRBJ2-7; 8 bases agree with TRBD2. Losses at the gene ends were 5 bases for V and 1 base for J; bases not matched to a gene: 4. The germline V gene has CDR1 MDHEN and CDR2 SYDVKM. The CDR3 runs 14 residues. The CDR3 sequence: CASSPSGLSYEQYF. The CDR3 coding sequence is TGTGCCAGCAGTCCTAGCGGGTTGTCCTACGAGCAGTACTTC.

This sequence joins TRBV7-9 and TRBJ2-1; 8 positions match TRBD1. This CDR3 region has 17 residues. Germline V lookup: CDR1 SEHNR, CDR2 FQNEAQ (reference sequence). Unmatched junction bases numbered 17, after V lost 5 bases and J lost 8 bases. The CDR3 sequence: CASSPWLWTGNSYEQFF. The CDR3 DNA reads TGTGCCAGCAGCCCATGGTTGTGGACAGGGAATTCTTATGAGCAGTTCTTC. The whole variable domain, filled in from reference TRBV7-9 and TRBJ2-1, reads DTGVSQNPRHKITKRGQNVTFRCDPISEHNRLYWYRQTLGQGPEFLTYFQNEAQLEKSRLLSDRFSAERPKGSFSTLEIQRTEQGDSAMYLCASSPWLWTGNSYEQFFGPGTRLTVL.

The rearrangement joins TRBV5-6 to TRBJ1-1, with no clear D. Trimming left V 1 base short and J 3 bases short, with 16 bases between. CDR1 and CDR2 from the germline V gene are SGHDT and YYEEEE. The CDR3 has 16 amino acids. The CDR3 is CASSLYLLKIDTEAFF. In DNA form, the CDR3 reads TGTGCCAGCAGCTTGTACCTACTTAAAATCGACACTGAAGCTTTCTTT.

The rearrangement uses TRBV18 and TRBJ1-2; possible D gene TRBD1, 5 bases. V was shortened by 3 bases and J by 5 bases, with 13 bases between the two germline ends. CDR1 is KGHSH, CDR2 LQKENI, per germline. The CDR3 length is 14 residues. The CDR3 spells CASSPGLDSYGYTF. The CDR3 DNA reads as TGTGCCAGCTCACCCGGTTTAGACAGTTATGGCTACACCTTC.

The chain recombines TRBV10-3 with TRBJ2-7; D is unresolved. Germline CDR1 reads ENHRY; CDR2 reads SYGVKD. V was clipped by 3 bases and J by 1 base, with 10 bases between them. CDR3 length: 14 residues. CDR3 loop: CAISEAIRSYEQYF. The CDR3 DNA follows: TGTGCCATCAGTGAAGCGATCCGTTCCTACGAGCAGTACTTC.

The chain employs TRBV25-1 and TRBJ2-4; D call uncertain. This CDR3 spans 15 amino acids. The germline CDR1 and CDR2 sequences are MGHDK and SYGVNS. Trimming shortened V by 3 bases and J by 1 base, and 10 bases separated the two germline ends. DNA of the CDR3: TGTGCCAGCAGTGAGATAGGAGAGGCCAAAAACATTCAGTACTTC. Protein sequence: CASSEIGEAKNIQYF.

This clone was seen a handful of times. The chain uses TRBV18 and TRBJ2-1; 9 bases agree with TRBD2. Trimming took 3 bases from V and 10 from J; bases not matched to a gene: 10. CDR1 is KGHSH, CDR2 LQKENI, per germline. There are 15 residues in the CDR3. The chain's CDR3 is CASSPPSGNANEQFF. The CDR3 DNA sequence: TGTGCCAGCTCACCGCCTAGCGGGAACGCGAACGAGCAGTTCTTC.

This chain joins TRBV19 and TRBJ1-4, with D tentatively TRBD1 (5 bases). Germline loops: CDR1 LNHDA, CDR2 SQIVND (reference sequence). The length of the CDR3 is 14 residues. The germline V and J ends were trimmed by 5 bases and 4 bases, with 11 bases remaining between them. This chain's CDR3 is CASSLTVFNEKLFF. As DNA, the CDR3 is TGTGCCAGTAGTTTGACAGTATTTAATGAAAAACTGTTTTTT.

This CDR3 is CASIPGRGTEAFF. Here the CDR3 DNA reads TGTGCCAGCATCCCAGGTAGGGGCACTGAAGCTTTCTTT. The chain employs TRBV28 and TRBJ1-1; the D gene is possibly TRBD1 (5 bases). CDR1 and CDR2 from the germline V gene are MDHEN and SYDVKM. The V and J ends lost 7 bases and 4 bases respectively, with 13 bases between them. The CDR3 length is 13 residues.

This clone was seen a few times. The chain combines TRBV7-6 with TRBJ1-1; weak D call: TRBD1 (5 bases). CDR3 size: 13 residues. The V end lost 7 bases, the J end lost 5 bases, and 14 bases lay between the germline ends. CDR1 and CDR2 (germline): SGHVS, FNYEAQ. In DNA form, the CDR3 reads TGTGCCAGCACCCAGGGAGCGGGTACTGAAGCTTTCTTT. It is translated as CASTQGAGTEAFF.

The chain joins TRBV10-2 to TRBJ1-1, with TRBD1 matching 9 bases. The CDR3 runs 14 residues. The V gene end was trimmed by 6 bases and the J gene end by 1 base; junction bases not matched to a gene: 3. Germline loops: CDR1 WSHSY, CDR2 SAAADI. This chain's CDR3 is CASRLGQGNTEAFF. The DNA of the CDR3 is TGCGCCAGCAGGTTGGGACAGGGGAACACTGAAGCTTTCTTT.